The 8 T cell receptor beta chains below all came from one sample that was sequenced in a study of blood T cell repertoires in COVID-19. Repertoires were generated with immunoSEQ multiplex PCR, while TCRdb's copy carries only in-frame clones and drops some. The table records about 110,000 clones, 83% of them present only once. The sample comprised peripheral blood. Source of these receptors: a woman aged 55-69 years with acute or convalescent COVID-19.

This sequence joins TRBV29-1 and TRBJ2-2, with TRBD1 identical over 7 bases. CDR1 is SQVTM and CDR2 is ANQGSEA in the germline V gene. This CDR3 has 15 residues. V was clipped by 7 bases and J by 4 bases; unmatched bases: 12. The CDR3 reads CSALIPRGPTGELFF. The CDR3 DNA reads TGCAGCGCGTTAATTCCGAGGGGGCCCACCGGGGAGCTGTTTTTT.

This sequence joins TRBV24-1 and TRBJ1-2, with TRBD1 matching 7 bases. Germline V CDR1 and CDR2: KGHDR, SFDVKD. J gave up 3 bases and V 4 bases, and 4 bases lay outside the gene matches. This CDR3 has 14 residues. CDR3 sequence: CATSDPGTDYGYTF. CDR3 DNA sequence: TGTGCCACCAGTGACCCTGGGACAGACTATGGCTACACCTTC.

The sample holds a few counts of this clone. This chain connects TRBV11-2 to TRBJ2-7; TRBD1 might be the D (5 bases). The CDR3 is 15 residues long. Trimming removed 3 bases at V and 2 bases at J, with 14 bases between. Per the germline V gene, CDR1 is SGHAT and CDR2 is FQNNGV. For the CDR3, the DNA is TGTGCCAGCAGCTTGTCCGACAGCCTGACCTACGAGCAGTACTTC. It yields the protein CASSLSDSLTYEQYF. Variable domain in full (rest from reference TRBV11-2 and TRBJ2-7): EAGVAQSPRYKIIEKRQSVAFWCNPISGHATLYWYQQILGQGPKLLIQFQNNGVVDDSQLPKDRFSAERLKGVDSTLKIQPAKLEDSAVYLCASSLSDSLTYEQYFGPGTRLTVT.

The V gene is TRBV4-1, the J gene TRBJ2-1, with D tentatively TRBD1 (5 bases). Germline assignment: CDR1 MGHRA and CDR2 YSYEKL. The CDR3 is 15 residues long. V lost 0 bases and J lost 3, with 9 bases in between. The CDR3 here is CASSQDPRGYNEQFF. The CDR3 coding sequence is TGCGCCAGCAGCCAAGATCCTAGGGGCTACAATGAGCAGTTCTTC.

This rearrangement joins TRBV28 to TRBJ1-4, with D perhaps matching TRBD1 (5 bases). Trimming left V 6 bases short and J 5 bases short, with 16 bases between. This CDR3 comprises 15 residues. The germline CDR1 and CDR2 sequences are MDHEN and SYDVKM. The CDR3 loop is CASRRMGLRNEKLFF. The CDR3 DNA sequence: TGTGCCAGCAGGCGTATGGGACTGAGGAATGAAAAACTGTTTTTT. The full variable domain, completed using reference TRBV28 and TRBJ1-4, is DVKVTQSSRYLVKRTGEKVFLECVQDMDHENMFWYRQDPGLGLRLIYFSYDVKMKEKGDIPEGYSVSREKKERFSLILESASTNQTSMYLCASRRMGLRNEKLFFGSGTQLSVL.

This clone appeared once. The chain employs TRBV6-2 or TRBV6-3 and TRBJ1-2; D unclear. The CDR3 is made up of 11 amino acids. CDR1 and CDR2 from the germline V gene are MNHEY and SVGEGT. V lost 5 bases and J 8 bases, leaving 9 bases between the germline ends. The CDR3 DNA is TGTGCCAGCAGTCCCCGAGAAGGCTACACCTTC. Translating it yields CASSPREGYTF.

V and J are TRBV5-8 and TRBJ1-1; no firm D call. The CDR3 totals 14 residues. The germline V and J ends were trimmed by 4 bases and 5 bases, with 15 bases remaining between them. Germline assignment: CDR1 SGHTS and CDR2 YDEGEE. As DNA, the CDR3 is TGTGCCAGCAGCAAACCCGACACCCTAACTGAAGCTTTCTTT. It translates to CASSKPDTLTEAFF. The full variable domain, its missing parts supplied by reference TRBV5-8 and TRBJ1-1, is EAGVTQSPTHLIKTRGQQATLRCSPISGHTSVYWYQQALGLGLQFLLWYDEGEERNRGNFPPRFSGRQFPNYSSELNVNALELEDSALYLCASSKPDTLTEAFFGQGTRLTVV.

This clone has only one observation. The gene calls are TRBV6-2 or TRBV6-3 and TRBJ2-1; TRBD2 aligns across 11 bases. The trim removed 4 bases at V and 7 bases at J, leaving 3 bases unmatched. CDR1 and CDR2 (germline): MNHEY, SVGEGT. The CDR3 loop spans 14 amino acids. The CDR3 region is CASSLAGGPNEQFF. The DNA of the CDR3 is TGTGCCAGCAGTTTAGCGGGAGGGCCAAATGAGCAGTTCTTC.